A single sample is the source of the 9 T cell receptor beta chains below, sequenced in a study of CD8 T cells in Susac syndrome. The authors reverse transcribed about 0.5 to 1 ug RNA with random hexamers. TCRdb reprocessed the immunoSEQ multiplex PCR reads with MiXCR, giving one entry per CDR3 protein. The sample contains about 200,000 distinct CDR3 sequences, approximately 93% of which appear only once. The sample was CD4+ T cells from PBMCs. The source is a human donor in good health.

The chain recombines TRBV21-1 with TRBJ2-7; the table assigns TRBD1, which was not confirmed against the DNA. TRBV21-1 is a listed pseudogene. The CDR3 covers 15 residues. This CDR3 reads CASSKDTGGSYEQYV. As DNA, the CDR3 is TGTGCCAGCAGCAAAGATACAGGGGGCAGCTACGAGCAGTACGTC.

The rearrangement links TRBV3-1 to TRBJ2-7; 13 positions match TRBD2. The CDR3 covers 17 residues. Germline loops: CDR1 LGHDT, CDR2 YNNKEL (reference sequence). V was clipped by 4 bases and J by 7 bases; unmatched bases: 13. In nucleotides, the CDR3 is TGTGCCAGCAGCCTCCCCACCGGACTAGCGGGGGCGGGGGAGCAGTACTTC. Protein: CASSLPTGLAGAGEQYF.

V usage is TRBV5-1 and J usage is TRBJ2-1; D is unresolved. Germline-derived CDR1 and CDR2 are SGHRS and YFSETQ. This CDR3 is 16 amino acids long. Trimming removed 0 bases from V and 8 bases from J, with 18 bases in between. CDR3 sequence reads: CASSLDGVHSADEQFF. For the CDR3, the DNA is TGCGCCAGCAGCTTGGATGGTGTCCACTCCGCGGATGAGCAGTTCTTC.

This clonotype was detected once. CDR3 DNA: TGCGCCAGCAGTCTTGCTAGCGGGGGGGCTCCCGGGGAGCTGTTTTTT. Translating gives CASSLASGGAPGELFF. The V gene is TRBV4-1, the J gene TRBJ2-2; 12 nucleotides match TRBD2. This CDR3 has 16 residues. V trimming: 6 bases; J trimming: 6 bases; junction bases outside the gene matches: 8. Germline CDR1 and CDR2: MGHRA and YSYEKL.

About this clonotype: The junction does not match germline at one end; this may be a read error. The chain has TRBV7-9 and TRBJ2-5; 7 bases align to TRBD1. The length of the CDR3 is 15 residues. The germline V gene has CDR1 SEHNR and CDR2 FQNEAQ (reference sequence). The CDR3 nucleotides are TGTGCTAGCAGCTTAGAGCAGGGGGTGAAAGGGACCCAGTACTTC. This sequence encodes CASSLEQGVKGTQYF. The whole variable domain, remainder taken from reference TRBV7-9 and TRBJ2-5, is DTGVSQNPRHKITKRGQNVTFRCDPISEHNRLYWYRQTLGQGPEFLTYFQNEAQLEKSRLLSDRFSAERPKGSFSTLEIQRTEQGDSAMYLCASSLEQGVKGTQYFGPGTRLLVL.

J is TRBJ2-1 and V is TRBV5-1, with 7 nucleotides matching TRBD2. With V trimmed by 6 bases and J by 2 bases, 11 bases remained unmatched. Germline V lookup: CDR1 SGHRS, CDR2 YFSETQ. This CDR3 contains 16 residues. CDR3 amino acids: CASTFGRGITYNEQFF. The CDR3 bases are TGCGCCAGCACCTTTGGGAGGGGAATAACCTACAATGAGCAGTTCTTC.

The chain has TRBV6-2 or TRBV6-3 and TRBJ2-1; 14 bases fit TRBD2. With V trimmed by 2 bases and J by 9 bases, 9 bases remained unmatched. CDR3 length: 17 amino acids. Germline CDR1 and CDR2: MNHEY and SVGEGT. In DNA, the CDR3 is TGTGCCAGCAGTTACGCCCTGACTAGCGGGGGGGCCCGTGAGCAGTTCTTC. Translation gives CASSYALTSGGAREQFF.

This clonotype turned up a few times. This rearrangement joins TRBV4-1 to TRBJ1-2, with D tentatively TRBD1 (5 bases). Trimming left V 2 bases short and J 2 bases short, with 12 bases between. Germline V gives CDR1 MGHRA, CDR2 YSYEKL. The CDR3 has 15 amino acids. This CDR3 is CASSQNPQGNYGYTF. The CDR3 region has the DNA TGCGCCAGCAGCCAAAATCCTCAGGGCAACTATGGCTACACCTTC.

The CDR3 reads CSADDLAGKGTQYF. CDR3 in DNA: TGCAGCGCAGATGACCTAGCGGGGAAAGGGACCCAGTACTTC. The chain combines TRBV29-1 with TRBJ2-5, with 9 bases aligning to TRBD2. J lost 7 bases, V lost 7 bases, and 13 bases had no gene match. Looked up from germline, CDR1 is SQVTM and CDR2 is ANQGSEA. The CDR3 loop spans 14 amino acids.